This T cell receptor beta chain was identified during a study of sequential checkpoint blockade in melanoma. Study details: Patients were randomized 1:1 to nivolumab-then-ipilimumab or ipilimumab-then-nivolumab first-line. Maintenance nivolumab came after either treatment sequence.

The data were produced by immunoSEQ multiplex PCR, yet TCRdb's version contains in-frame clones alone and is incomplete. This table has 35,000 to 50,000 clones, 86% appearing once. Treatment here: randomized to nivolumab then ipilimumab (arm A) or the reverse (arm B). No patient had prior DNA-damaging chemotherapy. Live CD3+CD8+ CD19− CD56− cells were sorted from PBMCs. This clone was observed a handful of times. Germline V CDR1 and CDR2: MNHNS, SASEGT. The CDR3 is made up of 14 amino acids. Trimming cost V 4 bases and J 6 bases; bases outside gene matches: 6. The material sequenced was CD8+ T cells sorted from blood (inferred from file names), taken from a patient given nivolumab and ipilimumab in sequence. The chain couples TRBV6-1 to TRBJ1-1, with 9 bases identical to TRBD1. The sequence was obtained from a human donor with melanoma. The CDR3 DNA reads TGTGCCAGCAGTGCACGTACAGGGGGCTCTGAAGCTTTCTTT. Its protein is CASSARTGGSEAFF.